The 14 T cell receptor beta chains below all came from one sample that was sequenced in a study of vaccination and CD4 T cells after COVID-19. These TCRs are of unknown antigen specificity. The Oncomine TCR Beta short-read assay sequenced DNA from cultured CD4+ T cells. TCRdb ran MiXCR on the PCR reads and lists one entry per CDR3 protein. The sample holds about 21,000 distinct CDR3 sequences, approximately 48% seen once. Documented treatment: roughly ten-day PBMC culture with coronavirus spike peptide pools or control peptides (ViraFEST assay). The sample in question was CD4+ T cells from blood, cultured in vitro, obtained after SARS-CoV-2 vaccination. These receptors were taken from a human donor who had recovered from COVID-19.

This clonotype was seen only a few times. The chain employs TRBV19 and TRBJ1-2; weak D call: TRBD1 (6 bases). Germline-derived CDR1 and CDR2 are LNHDA and SQIVND (reference sequence). V was clipped by 5 bases and J by 7 bases, with 17 bases between them. CDR3 size: 14 residues. The CDR3 DNA follows: TGTGCCAGTAGTTTAAACACGGGGGCTGGTGGCTACACCTTC. The encoded protein is CASSLNTGAGGYTF.

CDR3 DNA: TGTGCCAGCAGCCCCCGCTGTGTGGAGGGAGCTTTCTTT. Translation gives CASSPRCVEGAFF. The chain employs TRBV21-1 and TRBJ1-1. TRBV21-1 is a recognized pseudogene. The CDR3 is 13 amino acids.

The chain has TRBV20-1 and TRBJ2-7; maybe TRBD2 (6 bases). The CDR3 has 13 residues. Trimming took off 5 bases at V and 2 bases at J, with 13 bases between the two ends. From germline, CDR1 is DFQATT and CDR2 SNEGSKA (reference sequence). The CDR3 DNA reads TGCAGTGCTTACGGGGGAAATCCCTACGAGCAGTACTTC. Translation: CSAYGGNPYEQYF.

The gene calls are TRBV29-1 and TRBJ2-7; maybe TRBD2 (8 bases). This CDR3 has 16 amino acids. Germline values: CDR1 SQVTM, CDR2 ANQGSEA. Trimming stripped 5 bases from V and 2 bases from J, with 22 bases between. CDR3 sequence: CSVTKPGGTATYEQYF. CDR3 DNA sequence: TGCAGCGTTACCAAACCGGGGGGGACAGCCACCTACGAGCAGTACTTC.

This clonotype was found a few times. This chain uses TRBV24-1 with TRBJ2-5; D remains ambiguous. The CDR3 totals 13 residues. Trimming removed 4 bases from V and 5 bases from J, with 10 bases in between. Germline-derived CDR1 and CDR2 are KGHDR and SFDVKD. The CDR3 bases are TGTGCCACCAGTGAGTCTAACCGGGAGACCCAGTACTTC. Amino acids: CATSESNRETQYF.

This clonotype has only a few counts. The V gene is TRBV7-2, the J gene TRBJ1-5; a weak D match, TRBD1 (5 bases). The CDR3 runs to 15 residues. Per the germline V gene, CDR1 is SGHTA and CDR2 is FQGNSA. V lost 1 base and J 2 bases, leaving 9 bases between the germline ends. CDR3 loop: CASSLDAGRNQPQHF. The CDR3 DNA is TGTGCCAGCAGCTTAGATGCAGGGCGCAATCAGCCCCAGCATTTT.

The chain couples TRBV5-5 to TRBJ2-5; 7 nucleotides align to TRBD2. The CDR3 totals 15 residues. With 2 bases clipped from V and 5 bases from J, the junction kept 9 bases outside the gene matches. From germline, CDR1 is SGHKS and CDR2 YYEKEE (reference sequence). Written as DNA, the CDR3 is TGTGCCAGCAGCTTTTCCCCCATGCGGGAGGAGACCCAGTACTTC. Encoded protein: CASSFSPMREETQYF.

The genes are TRBV27 and TRBJ2-1; 12 nucleotides align to TRBD2. CDR1 is MNHEY, CDR2 SMNVEV, per germline (reference sequence). V dropped 6 bases and J dropped 2; count of bases not matched to a gene: 5. The CDR3 runs 16 residues. The CDR3 region has the DNA TGTGCCAGCAGGCATTCTAGCGGGAGGGCCTACAATGAGCAGTTCTTC. Its protein product is CASRHSSGRAYNEQFF.

This rearrangement joins TRBV19 to TRBJ1-5, with 8 positions matching TRBD1. Trimming took 4 bases from V and 0 from J; bases not matched to a gene: 5. The V gene's germline CDR1 is LNHDA and CDR2 SQIVND (reference sequence). The CDR3 runs 16 residues. CDR3 in amino acids: CASSRDRGTSNQPQHF. The CDR3 nucleotides read TGTGCCAGTAGTAGAGACAGGGGCACTAGCAATCAGCCCCAGCATTTT.

V and J are TRBV7-2 and TRBJ1-1; D is ambiguous. Germline CDR1 is SGHTA and CDR2 is FQGNSA. The CDR3 totals 16 residues. V lost 1 base and J 1 base, leaving 13 bases between the germline ends. In DNA, the CDR3 is TGTGCCAGCAGCTTAGATCTCGGGATTGCGAACACTGAAGCTTTCTTT. Amino acids: CASSLDLGIANTEAFF. Supplemented by reference TRBV7-2 and TRBJ1-1, the full variable domain reads GAGVSQSPSNKVTEKGKDVELRCDPISGHTALYWYRQSLGQGLEFLIYFQGNSAPDKSGLPSDRFSAERTGGSVSTLTIQRTQQEDSAVYLCASSLDLGIANTEAFFGQGTRLTVV.

The chain couples TRBV20-1 to TRBJ1-5; D perhaps matches TRBD1 (6 bases). Trimming pared 5 bases from V and 6 bases from J, leaving 14 bases between. From germline, CDR1 is DFQATT and CDR2 SNEGSKA (reference sequence). The CDR3 contains 13 residues. CDR3 coding DNA: TGCAGTGCTGGGCTAGGGGGATCTCAGCCCCAGCATTTT. Residues: CSAGLGGSQPQHF.

The chain couples TRBV6-2 or TRBV6-3 to TRBJ2-1; TRBD1 matches at 7 bases. V was clipped by 5 bases and J by 4 bases; unmatched bases: 8. The CDR3 consists of 15 residues. Per germline, CDR1 MNHEY and CDR2 SVGEGT. CDR3 in amino acids: CASSALSGQYNEQFF. The CDR3 DNA follows: TGTGCCAGCAGTGCACTGTCGGGACAGTACAATGAGCAGTTCTTC.

The V call is TRBV5-1, the J call TRBJ1-1; maybe TRBD1 (5 bases). The CDR3 has 16 residues. Germline CDR1 SGHRS, CDR2 YFSETQ. The V end lost 1 base, the J end lost 1 base, and 14 bases lay between the germline ends. The CDR3 here is CASSLFNRQTNTEAFF. For the CDR3, the DNA is TGCGCCAGCAGCTTGTTCAATAGACAGACGAACACTGAAGCTTTCTTT.

This chain joins TRBV20-1 and TRBJ1-2; D might be TRBD1 (5 bases). V shed 2 bases and J shed 4 bases, with 23 bases lying between them. CDR1 and CDR2 (germline): DFQATT, SNEGSKA (reference sequence). The CDR3 runs 17 residues. The CDR3 DNA reads as TGCAGTGCTAGACGCCCGGGTGCGAGGGGAGCAACCTATGGCTACACCTTC. Its translation is CSARRPGARGATYGYTF.